A single T cell receptor (beta chain) is shown here with its context. Its antigen is currently unknown. These data are taken from a study of shared clonotypes between healthy human individuals. Study-wide findings and caveats: In a few donors, about 5% of naive CD4 clonotypes appeared in common. Apart from blood, nothing was sampled; tissue repertoires likely differ.

Naive CD8 cells lacked CD45RO and underwent positive selection for CCR7, leaving out terminally differentiated effector memory CD45RA+ cells. Only in-frame clones appear in the TCRdb table, and some are missing; sequencing was by immunoSEQ multiplex PCR. Of some 2,100,000 clones listed, just over 90% are singletons. The TCR comes from a man aged 18 to 30 in good health. Some clones in this sample may be carry-over from other donors' samples. The source material was naive CD8+ T cells from PBMCs.

CDR3 nucleotide sequence: TGTGCCAGCAGTTACCTCAGAAACACCGGGGAGCTGTTTTTT. Its translation is CASSYLRNTGELFF. The V call is TRBV6-5, the J call TRBJ2-2; D gene uncertain. The CDR3 is 14 amino acids. Germline V lookup: CDR1 MNHEY, CDR2 SVGAGI. Trimming removed 2 bases from V and 2 bases from J, with 6 bases in between.